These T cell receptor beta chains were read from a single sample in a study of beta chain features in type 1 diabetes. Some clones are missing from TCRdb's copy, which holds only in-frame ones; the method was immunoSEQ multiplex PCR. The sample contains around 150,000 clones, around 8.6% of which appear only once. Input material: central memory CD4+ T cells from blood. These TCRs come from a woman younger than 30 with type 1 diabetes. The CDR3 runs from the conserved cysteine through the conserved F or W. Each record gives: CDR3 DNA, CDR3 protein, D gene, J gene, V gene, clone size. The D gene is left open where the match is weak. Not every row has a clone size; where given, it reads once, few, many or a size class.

CDR3nt: TGCAGTGCCAGGTGTTGGAACTTC
CDR3aa: CSARCWNF
d_gene: -
j_gene: TRBJ2-7
v_gene: TRBV20-1
abundance: few

CDR3nt: TGTGCCAGCGGGCGCGAACACAATGAGCAGTTCTTC
CDR3aa: CASGREHNEQFF
d_gene: -
j_gene: TRBJ2-1
v_gene: TRBV6-1
abundance: -

CDR3nt: TGTGCCAGCAGCGTTTTCGGGGGGGAAGAGCAGTACTTC
CDR3aa: CASSVFGGEEQYF
d_gene: TRBD2
j_gene: TRBJ2-7
v_gene: TRBV9
abundance: few

CDR3nt: TGTGCCAGCAGCACGGGACAGGGAAAAGGCTACACCTTC
CDR3aa: CASSTGQGKGYTF
d_gene: TRBD1
j_gene: TRBJ1-2
v_gene: TRBV7-2
abundance: -

CDR3nt: TGTGCCAGCAGCTATGGGGAGGGTGCTGAAGCTTTCTTT
CDR3aa: CASSYGEGAEAFF
d_gene: -
j_gene: TRBJ1-1
v_gene: TRBV6-6
abundance: few

CDR3nt: TGTGCCAGCCAGAGAACGGGACAATCAAACTATGGCTACACCTTC
CDR3aa: CASQRTGQSNYGYTF
d_gene: -
j_gene: TRBJ1-2
v_gene: TRBV5-5
abundance: -

CDR3nt: TGTGCCAGCAGTTCACTAGGGGGAGAGACCCAGTACTTC
CDR3aa: CASSSLGGETQYF
d_gene: -
j_gene: TRBJ2-5
v_gene: TRBV28
abundance: -

CDR3nt: TGTGCCAGCAGCCAACAGGGGGGTATTGGGGAGACCCAGTACTTC
CDR3aa: CASSQQGGIGETQYF
d_gene: TRBD1
j_gene: TRBJ2-5
v_gene: TRBV7-9
abundance: few

CDR3nt: TGTGCCAGCAGCTTCCTGACTAGTCAGACCCAGTACTTC
CDR3aa: CASSFLTSQTQYF
d_gene: -
j_gene: TRBJ2-5
v_gene: TRBV7-2
abundance: -

CDR3nt: TGTGCCAGCAGCTTAGGACAGGTTAACCATTCACCCCTCCACTTT
CDR3aa: CASSLGQVNHSPLHF
d_gene: -
j_gene: TRBJ1-6
v_gene: TRBV11-2
abundance: few

CDR3nt: TGTGCCAGCAGCGCGGGACAGGGAGAGGAAAAACTGTTTTTT
CDR3aa: CASSAGQGEEKLFF
d_gene: TRBD1
j_gene: TRBJ1-4
v_gene: TRBV5-4
abundance: -

CDR3nt: TGCAGCGTTGCCCGGGAGGAGGGTCAGCCCCAGCATTTT
CDR3aa: CSVAREEGQPQHF
d_gene: -
j_gene: TRBJ1-5
v_gene: TRBV29-1
abundance: -

CDR3nt: TGTGCCAGCAGCAACAGCGGGGGGCTACAAGAGACCCAGTACTTC
CDR3aa: CASSNSGGLQETQYF
d_gene: TRBD2
j_gene: TRBJ2-5
v_gene: TRBV13
abundance: -

CDR3nt: TGTGCCAGCAGCTCCAGGGATAGACCCTATGGCTACACCTTC
CDR3aa: CASSSRDRPYGYTF
d_gene: -
j_gene: TRBJ1-2
v_gene: TRBV5-4
abundance: -

CDR3nt: TGTGCCAGCAGTTCCCTCTCTAACGGCTACACCTTC
CDR3aa: CASSSLSNGYTF
d_gene: -
j_gene: TRBJ1-2
v_gene: TRBV28
abundance: -

CDR3nt: TGCGCCAGCAGTTTACAGTACGAGCAGTACTTC
CDR3aa: CASSLQYEQYF
d_gene: -
j_gene: TRBJ2-7
v_gene: TRBV5-1
abundance: -

CDR3nt: TGCGCCAGCACCAGGGAGGCTACAGCAAACACTGAAGCTTTCTTT
CDR3aa: CASTREATANTEAFF
d_gene: -
j_gene: TRBJ1-1
v_gene: TRBV5-1
abundance: few

CDR3nt: TGTGCCAGCAGCCCCCCAGCGGATGAGCAGTTCTTC
CDR3aa: CASSPPADEQFF
d_gene: -
j_gene: TRBJ2-1
v_gene: TRBV7-9
abundance: few

CDR3nt: TGTGCCAGCAGATCCAGGGGGCGCGGGACTGAAGCTTTCTTT
CDR3aa: CASRSRGRGTEAFF
d_gene: TRBD1
j_gene: TRBJ1-1
v_gene: TRBV11-2
abundance: few

CDR3nt: TGTGCCTCGACTAGCGGGAGCAACGAGCAGTACTTC
CDR3aa: CASTSGSNEQYF
d_gene: TRBD2
j_gene: TRBJ2-7
v_gene: TRBV11-1
abundance: few

CDR3nt: TGTGCCAGCAGTTTGGGGCAGCAGTGGGAAAAACTGTTTTTT
CDR3aa: CASSLGQQWEKLFF
d_gene: -
j_gene: TRBJ1-4
v_gene: TRBV28
abundance: few

CDR3nt: TGTGCCAGCAGTGAGAGGGGGTTCGCGGCTGGGGCCAACGTCCTGACTTTC
CDR3aa: CASSERGFAAGANVLTF
d_gene: -
j_gene: TRBJ2-6
v_gene: TRBV2
abundance: few

CDR3nt: TGTGCCAGCAGCTGGACTAGCGGGAATTCCTACGAGCAGTACTTC
CDR3aa: CASSWTSGNSYEQYF
d_gene: TRBD2
j_gene: TRBJ2-7
v_gene: TRBV7-2
abundance: few

CDR3nt: TGTGCCAGCAGTGGGGGGGTGTACAACTATGGCTACACCTTC
CDR3aa: CASSGGVYNYGYTF
d_gene: -
j_gene: TRBJ1-2
v_gene: TRBV6-1
abundance: -

CDR3nt: TGTGCCAGCAGCTTACAGGGGGAGAATGAAAAACTGTTTTTT
CDR3aa: CASSLQGENEKLFF
d_gene: TRBD1
j_gene: TRBJ1-4
v_gene: TRBV11-3
abundance: few

CDR3nt: TGTGCCAGCAGCCCCTTACCCCTTGACAGGGCCAATCAGCCCCAGCATTTT
CDR3aa: CASSPLPLDRANQPQHF
d_gene: TRBD1
j_gene: TRBJ1-5
v_gene: TRBV7-8
abundance: few

CDR3nt: TGCAGCGTTGCAGCGGCGGGGGGGCCGAGATACGAGCAGTACTTC
CDR3aa: CSVAAAGGPRYEQYF
d_gene: TRBD2
j_gene: TRBJ2-7
v_gene: TRBV29-1
abundance: many

CDR3nt: TGTGCCAGTAGTATCCCCATGGGACAGGGCTTGCAGCCCCAGCATTTT
CDR3aa: CASSIPMGQGLQPQHF
d_gene: TRBD1
j_gene: TRBJ1-5
v_gene: TRBV19
abundance: few

CDR3nt: TGTGCCTGGAGTAGAAGGACAGGCGCCACTGAAGCTTTCTTT
CDR3aa: CAWSRRTGATEAFF
d_gene: TRBD1
j_gene: TRBJ1-1
v_gene: TRBV30
abundance: few

CDR3nt: TGCGCCAGCAGCTTACCCCTAGCGGGAGCCTACAATGAGCAGTTCTTC
CDR3aa: CASSLPLAGAYNEQFF
d_gene: TRBD2
j_gene: TRBJ2-1
v_gene: TRBV5-1
abundance: few

CDR3nt: TGTGCCTGGAGTGTAGACACCCTGGGCACCATATATTTT
CDR3aa: CAWSVDTLGTIYF
d_gene: -
j_gene: TRBJ1-3
v_gene: TRBV30
abundance: many

CDR3nt: TGTGCCAGCAGCTTGGGGACTAGCGGGGGATCCTACGAGCAGTACTTC
CDR3aa: CASSLGTSGGSYEQYF
d_gene: TRBD2
j_gene: TRBJ2-7
v_gene: TRBV5-4
abundance: few

CDR3nt: TGTGCCAGCTCACCCTCCCCTAGAACAGGGGCCTGGAACATTCAGTACTTC
CDR3aa: CASSPSPRTGAWNIQYF
d_gene: TRBD1
j_gene: TRBJ2-4
v_gene: TRBV18
abundance: -

CDR3nt: TGTGCCAGCAGCTTAGATGGTCCGAGCGGCTATGGCTACACCTTC
CDR3aa: CASSLDGPSGYGYTF
d_gene: -
j_gene: TRBJ1-2
v_gene: TRBV7-2
abundance: few

CDR3nt: TGTGCCTGGAGTGCGAGCGGGAATCAGCCCCAGCATTTT
CDR3aa: CAWSASGNQPQHF
d_gene: -
j_gene: TRBJ1-5
v_gene: TRBV30
abundance: few

CDR3nt: TGCGCCAGCAGCCTAAGGGACAGGGAAAATTCACCCCTCCACTTT
CDR3aa: CASSLRDRENSPLHF
d_gene: TRBD1
j_gene: TRBJ1-6
v_gene: TRBV5-1
abundance: -

CDR3nt: TGTGCCAGCCCCGACCCTCAGGGAGGCACTGAAGCTTTCTTT
CDR3aa: CASPDPQGGTEAFF
d_gene: -
j_gene: TRBJ1-1
v_gene: TRBV19
abundance: few

CDR3nt: TGTGCCAGCAGCTTAGCGGGTAGCGTGCACGAGCAGTACTTC
CDR3aa: CASSLAGSVHEQYF
d_gene: -
j_gene: TRBJ2-7
v_gene: TRBV7-2
abundance: few

CDR3nt: TGTGCCAGCGTGGATTCGACAGGGAACTACGAGCAGTACTTC
CDR3aa: CASVDSTGNYEQYF
d_gene: TRBD1
j_gene: TRBJ2-7
v_gene: TRBV6-6
abundance: few

CDR3nt: TGTGCCAGCAGCCAACCACTAGCAGAGACCCAGTACTTC
CDR3aa: CASSQPLAETQYF
d_gene: -
j_gene: TRBJ2-5
v_gene: TRBV7-3
abundance: few